A selection of T cell receptor beta chains follows, all from one sample in a study of control samples from healthy donors and cancer patients. Profiled with immunoSEQ multiplex PCR; TCRdb holds only in-frame clones, not every one. Of approximately 100,000 clones in the sample, under 90% were seen once. The material sequenced was blood. The receptors derive from a woman in her 40s in good health. Each CDR3 is given with its conserved first and last residue. The D gene is left open where the match is weak. Expanded clones get a size class; other rows say once, few or many, or leave the size out.

-	TRBV5-1	TRBD1	TRBJ1-1	TGCGCCAGCAGCAGTGACAGGGAGACTGAAGCTTTCTTT	CASSSDRETEAFF
-	TRBV6-1	-	TRBJ2-7	TGTGCCAGCAGTGAAGCAGGCACAGGGACCAACGAGCAGTACTTC	CASSEAGTGTNEQYF
-	TRBV18	-	TRBJ2-4	TGTGCCAGCTCACCACCCGCCGGGCCCGACATTCAGTACTTC	CASSPPAGPDIQYF
-	TRBV10-3	-	TRBJ1-3	TGTGCCATTGGGAATTACCACTCTGGAAACACCATATATTTT	CAIGNYHSGNTIYF
-	TRBV30	TRBD2	TRBJ2-4	TGTGCCTGGAGCATTAGCGGGTCCCAAAACATTCAGTACTTC	CAWSISGSQNIQYF
-	TRBV3-1/TRBV3-2	-	TRBJ1-1	TGTGCCAGCAGCCAAGACGGCAGCTACACTGAAGCTTTCTTT	CASSQDGSYTEAFF
-	TRBV20-1	TRBD1	TRBJ2-7	TGCAGTGCTAGTTATCCCGGGACAGCACTCTACGAGCAGTACTTC	CSASYPGTALYEQYF
-	TRBV29-1	-	TRBJ2-7	TGCAGCGTGAGGAACGAGGGGCTCGAGCAGTACTTC	CSVRNEGLEQYF
few	TRBV7-2	-	TRBJ2-1	TGTGCCAGCAGCTACTGGGGACTTAACAATGAGCAGTTCTTC	CASSYWGLNNEQFF
-	TRBV5-1	-	TRBJ1-1	TGCGCCAGCAGCCCGATGGACACTCCCGAAGCTTTCTTT	CASSPMDTPEAFF
-	TRBV19	-	TRBJ1-5	TGTGCCAGTACGGGAGGGGGGGGCGAGGGCAATCAGCCCCAGCATTTT	CASTGGGGEGNQPQHF
once	TRBV11-2	TRBD2	TRBJ2-3	TGTGCCAGCAGCTTAGAATTAGGACTAGCGTCGGATACGCAGTATTTT	CASSLELGLASDTQYF
-	TRBV27	-	TRBJ2-7	TGTGCCAGCAGTTTGGGGGACTCCTACGAGCAGTACTTC	CASSLGDSYEQYF
once	TRBV5-1	TRBD1	TRBJ1-1	TGCGCCAGCAGCTTCACGGGACAGGGAACTGAAGCTTTCTTT	CASSFTGQGTEAFF
-	TRBV30	-	TRBJ1-4	TGTGCCTGGAGACCCGAGGGTGAAAAACTGTTTTTT	CAWRPEGEKLFF
-	TRBV12-3/TRBV12-4	-	TRBJ1-1	TGTGCCAGCAGGGGGTGGGGAACTGAAGCTTTCTTT	CASRGWGTEAFF
few	TRBV11-3	TRBD2	TRBJ2-5	TGTGCCAGCAGCTATATACTAGCGGGGGGAGGAGAGACCCAGTACTTC	CASSYILAGGGETQYF
-	TRBV30	TRBD2	TRBJ2-7	TGTGCCTGGAGTTTCGGGAGGGGATTCGACGAGCAGTACTTC	CAWSFGRGFDEQYF
-	TRBV6-5	TRBD1	TRBJ2-3	TGTGCCAGCAGTCACAGGGGGCTGGCAGATACGCAGTATTTT	CASSHRGLADTQYF
-	TRBV30	-	TRBJ2-7	TGTGCCTGGGGCCCGTCTGGGGAGCAGTACTTC	CAWGPSGEQYF
-	TRBV5-5	-	TRBJ2-7	TGTGCCAGCAGCTTGCCCCCCCCTTCCTACGAGCAGTACTTC	CASSLPPPSYEQYF
-	TRBV6-2/TRBV6-3	TRBD1	TRBJ1-1	TGTGCCAGCAGTCGGACAGGGGGAAACACTGAAGCTTTCTTT	CASSRTGGNTEAFF
-	TRBV5-1	TRBD1	TRBJ2-7	TGCGCCAGCAGCTTGGGGGTCGACAGGGGTATCTACGAGCAGTACTTC	CASSLGVDRGIYEQYF
-	TRBV7-2	-	TRBJ2-7	TGTGCCAGCAGCTCGAAAACAGGGTACGAGCAGTACTTC	CASSSKTGYEQYF
-	TRBV4-3	TRBD1	TRBJ1-2	TGCGCCAGCAGCCAACCGGGACAGGCTAACTATGGCTACACCTTC	CASSQPGQANYGYTF
-	TRBV7-8	-	TRBJ2-3	TGTGCCAGCAGCTCAGACAGGACAGATACGCAGTATTTT	CASSSDRTDTQYF
-	TRBV7-2	-	TRBJ1-6	TGTGCCAGCAGCTCGAATTCACCCCTCCACTTT	CASSSNSPLHF
-	TRBV19	-	TRBJ2-7	TGTGCCAGTAGTGCCCCACAGAGGAACTACGAGCAGTACTTC	CASSAPQRNYEQYF
-	TRBV4-1	TRBD2	TRBJ2-7	TGCGCCAGCAGCCAGGGGACGGGGGGCTCCTACGAGCAGTACTTC	CASSQGTGGSYEQYF
once	TRBV12-5	-	TRBJ1-5	TGTGCTAGTGGGTCGGGGGGGCTAAACCAGCCCCAGCATTTT	CASGSGGLNQPQHF
-	TRBV14	-	TRBJ2-3	TGTGCCAGCAGCCCTTCCACTAGCACAGATACGCAGTATTTT	CASSPSTSTDTQYF
once	TRBV4-3	TRBD1	TRBJ1-4	TGCGCCAGCACTAGACAGGGTGGAAATGAAAAACTGTTTTTT	CASTRQGGNEKLFF
-	TRBV7-9	-	TRBJ2-7	TGTGCCAGCAGCTCCGGGGGATCGCACGAGCAGTACTTC	CASSSGGSHEQYF
-	TRBV4-1	-	TRBJ2-3	TGCGCCAGCAGCCAAGATCTACTAGCCCTTAGCACAGATACGCAGTATTTT	CASSQDLLALSTDTQYF
-	TRBV11-2	-	TRBJ1-1	TGTGCCAGCAGTCTGCCCCCGGGCTCCTTCCTTAACACTGAAGCTTTCTTT	CASSLPPGSFLNTEAFF
-	TRBV7-8	TRBD1	TRBJ1-1	TGTGCCAGCAGCTCCCGAACCCAAGGACAGGTCGAAGCTTTCTTT	CASSSRTQGQVEAFF
once	TRBV4-3	TRBD1	TRBJ2-1	TGCGCCAGCAGCGGGGGGACAGGGAGGGTCGATGAGCAGTTCTTC	CASSGGTGRVDEQFF
-	TRBV5-1	-	TRBJ2-7	TGCGCCAGCAGCTTGGGCGGAATCGGCTCCTACGAGCAGTACTTC	CASSLGGIGSYEQYF
-	TRBV9	-	TRBJ1-1	TGTGCCAGCAGCGTAGACCAAACCCCAGCAGACACTGAAGCTTTCTTT	CASSVDQTPADTEAFF
-	TRBV5-6	-	TRBJ1-2	TGTGCCAGCAGCTTGGGTTCGGGGTTATTTGGCTACACCTTC	CASSLGSGLFGYTF
once	TRBV3-1/TRBV3-2	TRBD1	TRBJ1-2	TGTGCCAGCAGCCAACGGGGACAGGGAAGGGCCTATGGCTACACCTTC	CASSQRGQGRAYGYTF
once	TRBV19	-	TRBJ1-5	TGTGCCAGCCAACATTGGGGGATAGGTCAGCCCCAGCATTTT	CASQHWGIGQPQHF
-	TRBV4-1	-	TRBJ1-1	TGCGCCAGCAGCCCGCAATTGGACAGCTCTCTAAACACTGAAGCTTTCTTT	CASSPQLDSSLNTEAFF
-	TRBV30	-	TRBJ1-5	TGTGCCTGGAGTGGACACGGCAATCAGCCCCAGCATTTT	CAWSGHGNQPQHF
-	TRBV5-6	TRBD1	TRBJ1-6	TGTGCCAGCAGCACTCCGACAGGGGGATTGTATAATTCACCCCTCCACTTT	CASSTPTGGLYNSPLHF
-	TRBV4-1	TRBD1	TRBJ1-2	TGCGCCAGCAGCCGGGAGGGGGCAAGCTATGGCTACACCTTC	CASSREGASYGYTF
-	TRBV9	TRBD2	TRBJ2-7	TGTGCCAGCAGCCCCCCCCTAGCGGGGGCCTACGAGCAGTACTTC	CASSPPLAGAYEQYF
-	TRBV6-5	-	TRBJ1-2	TGTGCCAGCACCCGCACACCGCACTATGGCTACACCTTC	CASTRTPHYGYTF
-	TRBV7-8	-	TRBJ1-5	TGTGCCAGCAGCCCCGGGCTCGAAGCGTATCAGCCCCAGCATTTT	CASSPGLEAYQPQHF
-	TRBV9	TRBD2	TRBJ2-3	TGTGCCAGCAGCGTAGAAGGGAGGGAAGATACGCAGTATTTT	CASSVEGREDTQYF
-	TRBV4-1	TRBD1	TRBJ2-3	TGCGCCAGCAGCCAGGGGACAGGGGCGTTCACAGATACGCAGTATTTT	CASSQGTGAFTDTQYF
-	TRBV4-1	-	TRBJ2-3	TGCGCCAGCAGCCAAGTGGCGGGGGCCTCATCATCTAGCACAGATACGCAGTATTTT	CASSQVAGASSSSTDTQYF
-	TRBV7-2	-	TRBJ1-1	TGTGCCAGCAGCTTATGGAACACTGAAGCTTTCTTT	CASSLWNTEAFF
-	TRBV29-1	-	TRBJ1-5	TGCAGCGTTGAAGGGGGTAGTGCGATTAAGATTCATCAGCCCCAGCATTTT	CSVEGGSAIKIHQPQHF
-	TRBV6-2/TRBV6-3	-	TRBJ1-2	TGTGCCAGCAGTTCCGCCGGGGCCTATGGCTACACCTTC	CASSSAGAYGYTF
-	TRBV12-3/TRBV12-4	-	TRBJ2-1	TGTGCCAGCAGCAGCTATGATGAGCAGTTCTTC	CASSSYDEQFF
-	TRBV5-6	TRBD1	TRBJ1-6	TGTGCCAGCAGCTTGGACAGGGGGATGTCACCCCTCCACTTT	CASSLDRGMSPLHF
-	TRBV18	TRBD1	TRBJ2-7	TGTGCCAGCTCACCAACAGGGGGCAGGTACGAGCAGTACTTC	CASSPTGGRYEQYF
few	TRBV27	TRBD1	TRBJ2-1	TGTGCCAGCAGACCCCGACAGGGGGCGCCAGGGGAGCAGTTCTTC	CASRPRQGAPGEQFF